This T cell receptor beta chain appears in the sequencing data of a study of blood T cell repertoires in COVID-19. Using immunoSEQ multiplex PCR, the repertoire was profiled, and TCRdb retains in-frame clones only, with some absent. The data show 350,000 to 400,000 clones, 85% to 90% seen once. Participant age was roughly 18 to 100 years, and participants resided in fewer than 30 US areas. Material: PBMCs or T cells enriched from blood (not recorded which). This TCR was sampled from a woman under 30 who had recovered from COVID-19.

In nucleotides, the CDR3 is TGCGCCAGCAGCATGATCGGGGTGCGGCCCCAGCATTTT. It is translated as CASSMIGVRPQHF. This rearrangement joins TRBV4-1 to TRBJ1-5, with D uncertain. CDR3 length: 13 residues. V lost 5 bases, J lost 9 bases, and 14 bases lay in between. Germline V lookup: CDR1 MGHRA, CDR2 YSYEKL.